The 25 T cell receptor beta chains below come from one sample, sequenced in a study of OX40 agonist ivuxolimab in advanced cancers. Sequencing was performed with immunoSEQ multiplex PCR; in TCRdb, only in-frame clones are kept and a portion is missing. The sample contains around 62,000 clones, about 90% of which appear only once. The sample in question was CD4+ or CD8+ T cells sorted from blood, obtained in a trial of the OX40 agonist ivuxolimab. The receptor source for this set is an adult with an advanced solid tumor such as melanoma, head and neck, liver or kidney cancer.

CDR3 DNA: TGTGCCAGTAGTGGGCTCCAGGGAATTAGCACAGATACGCAGTATTTT. Protein sequence: CASSGLQGISTDTQYF. The rearrangement links TRBV19 to TRBJ2-3; perhaps TRBD1 as D (5 bases). Trimming removed 5 bases from V and 0 bases from J, with 15 bases in between. Looked up from germline, CDR1 is LNHDA and CDR2 is SQIVND (reference sequence). The length of the CDR3 is 16 residues.

The genes are TRBV2 and TRBJ1-5, with D possibly matching TRBD1 (6 bases). CDR3 length equals 17 residues. CDR1 is SNHLY and CDR2 is FYNNEI in the germline V gene. Trimming left V 5 bases short and J 6 bases short, with 23 bases between. CDR3 coding DNA: TGTGCCAGCAGTCCCTATTTTGGGGGGGCTTTAATTCAGCCCCAGCATTTT. It encodes CASSPYFGGALIQPQHF.

This clone was seen more than once but under ten times. The chain carries TRBV11-2 and TRBJ1-5, with 8 bases matching TRBD1. The CDR3 runs to 14 residues. The germline CDR1 and CDR2 sequences are SGHAT and FQNNGV. Trimming cost V 6 bases and J 6 bases; bases outside gene matches: 7. CDR3 region: CASSQQGVTQPQHF. DNA for the CDR3: TGTGCCAGCAGTCAACAGGGGGTAACTCAGCCCCAGCATTTT.

This clone was picked up a small number of times. The chain links TRBV7-7 to TRBJ1-1, with D hard to call. CDR1 is SSHAT, CDR2 FNYEAQ, per germline (reference sequence). The V gene lost 2 bases and the J gene lost 1 base, with 5 bases spanning the gap. The CDR3 consists of 13 residues. CDR3 DNA sequence: TGTGCCAGCAGCTTAAACAGGAACACTGAAGCTTTCTTT. Amino acids: CASSLNRNTEAFF. The whole variable domain, filled in from reference TRBV7-7 and TRBJ1-1, reads GAGVSQSPRYKVTKRGQDVTLRCDPISSHATLYWYQQALGQGPEFLTYFNYEAQPDKSGLPSDRFSAERPEGSISTLTIQRTEQRDSAMYRCASSLNRNTEAFFGQGTRLTVV.

V and J are TRBV28 and TRBJ2-2; D ambiguous. The CDR3 is 14 residues long. Germline CDR1 is MDHEN and CDR2 is SYDVKM. V was trimmed by 6 bases and J by 1 base, leaving 9 bases between them. In DNA form, the CDR3 reads TGTGCCAGCAGCCTCCACCAGAACACCGGGGAGCTGTTTTTT. Protein product: CASSLHQNTGELFF. The full variable domain, completed using reference TRBV28 and TRBJ2-2, is DVKVTQSSRYLVKRTGEKVFLECVQDMDHENMFWYRQDPGLGLRLIYFSYDVKMKEKGDIPEGYSVSREKKERFSLILESASTNQTSMYLCASSLHQNTGELFFGEGSRLTVL.

The rearrangement joins TRBV19 to TRBJ1-4; 7 bases align to TRBD1. Germline loops: CDR1 LNHDA, CDR2 SQIVND (reference sequence). This CDR3 is 13 amino acids long. V trimming: 8 bases; J trimming: 5 bases; junction bases outside the gene matches: 5. The CDR3 loop reads CASRVQGNEKLFF. The DNA for the CDR3 is TGTGCCAGTCGAGTACAGGGGAATGAAAAACTGTTTTTT.

The rearrangement uses TRBV5-1 and TRBJ2-1; D gene ambiguous. The V and J ends lost 9 bases and 8 bases respectively, with 18 bases between them. CDR3 length equals 13 residues. The germline V gene has CDR1 SGHRS and CDR2 YFSETQ. The CDR3 protein is CATSFPDQDEQFF. The CDR3 bases are TGCGCCACCTCATTCCCTGACCAGGATGAGCAGTTCTTC.

The chain uses TRBV28 and TRBJ2-6, with a tentative D call TRBD1 (6 bases). The V gene's germline CDR1 is MDHEN and CDR2 SYDVKM. With 5 bases removed from V and 4 bases from J, the gap between germline ends came to 21 bases. The CDR3 totals 18 residues. CDR3 sequence reads: CASSLRIQGLIGANVLTF. CDR3 sequence (DNA): TGTGCCAGCAGTCTCAGAATCCAGGGGTTAATCGGGGCCAACGTCCTGACTTTC.

This clone was recorded a few times. This chain joins TRBV19 and TRBJ1-5; a possible D gene is TRBD1 (5 bases). V gave up 5 bases and J gave up 4 bases, with 18 bases separating them. This CDR3 spans 16 amino acids. Germline loops: CDR1 LNHDA, CDR2 SQIVND (reference sequence). The DNA for the CDR3 is TGTGCCAGTAGTTCCCGACAGACCCCTAGGAATCAGCCCCAGCATTTT. Translation gives CASSSRQTPRNQPQHF. Supplemented by reference TRBV19 and TRBJ1-5, the full variable domain reads DGGITQSPKYLFRKEGQNVTLSCEQNLNHDAMYWYRQDPGQGLRLIYYSQIVNDFQKGDIAEGYSVSREKKESFPLTVTSAQKNPTAFYLCASSSRQTPRNQPQHFGDGTRLSIL.

The CDR3 bases are TGTGCCAGCAGCCCCACGGCGATTACGCAGTATTTT. Its protein product is CASSPTAITQYF. This sequence joins TRBV14 and TRBJ2-3; D is uncertain. V was trimmed by 4 bases and J by 8 bases, leaving 10 bases between them. The CDR3 extends over 12 amino acids. Germline V CDR1 and CDR2: SGHDN, FVKESK. Drawing the rest from reference TRBV14 and TRBJ2-3, the complete variable domain is EAGVTQFPSHSVIEKGQTVTLRCDPISGHDNLYWYRRVMGKEIKFLLHFVKESKQDESGMPNNRFLAERTGGTYSTLKVQPAELEDSGVYFCASSPTAITQYFGPGTRLTVL.

The J gene is TRBJ2-4, the V gene TRBV6-6; D gene ambiguous. CDR3 length equals 14 residues. In germline, CDR1 is MNHNY, CDR2 SVGAGI (reference sequence). Trimming took off 5 bases at V and 0 bases at J, with 8 bases between the two ends. For the CDR3, the DNA is TGTGCCAGCAGTCCCGGGCTAGCCAAAAACATTCAGTACTTC. Its protein is CASSPGLAKNIQYF.

The sample holds one count of this clone. The rearrangement links TRBV27 to TRBJ1-5, with D possibly being TRBD1 (5 bases). V was pared by 4 bases and J by 4 bases, with 11 bases between. The CDR3 runs to 14 residues. Germline V gene sequence: CDR1 MNHEY, CDR2 SMNVEV (reference sequence). CDR3 nucleotides: TGTGCCAGCAGTTCCGCAGGGTTAAATCAGCCCCAGCATTTT. Its protein product is CASSSAGLNQPQHF.

This rearrangement joins TRBV2 to TRBJ1-5, with 8 nucleotides matching TRBD1. The J segment lost 7 bases and the V segment lost 3 bases, leaving 8 bases of the junction unmatched. CDR1 SNHLY and CDR2 FYNNEI come from the germline V gene. The CDR3 length is 15 residues. The CDR3 is CASSDPTGEEQPQHF. CDR3 in DNA: TGTGCCAGCAGTGACCCGACAGGGGAGGAGCAGCCCCAGCATTTT.

The chain carries TRBV6-1 and TRBJ2-3; 8 positions agree with TRBD1. After removal of 4 bases from V and 6 bases from J, the junction contained 6 bases not matched to a gene. The germline V gene encodes CDR1 MNHNS and CDR2 SASEGT. The CDR3 extends over 14 amino acids. The CDR3 DNA is TGTGCCAGCAGTGCGAGACAGGGGTCCGATACGCAGTATTTT. Amino acid sequence: CASSARQGSDTQYF.

The chain employs TRBV29-1 and TRBJ2-1; D gene ambiguous. This CDR3 is built from 11 residues. Germline V CDR1 and CDR2: SQVTM, ANQGSEA. Trimming left V 4 bases short and J 11 bases short, with 12 bases between. The CDR3 DNA follows: TGCAGCGTTGTGGTGGGTCAGAAGCAGTTCTTC. This gives the protein CSVVVGQKQFF.

This clone was picked up a small number of times. This sequence joins TRBV27 and TRBJ1-5; 9 bases are a match to TRBD1. This CDR3 comprises 20 residues. V lost 7 bases, J lost 9 bases, and 28 bases stayed unmatched. CDR1 MNHEY and CDR2 SMNVEV come from the germline V gene (reference sequence). The CDR3 loop reads CASNWPGTGFWIRGKGPQHF. CDR3 DNA: TGTGCCAGCAACTGGCCGGGGACAGGGTTTTGGATTCGTGGGAAGGGGCCCCAGCATTTT.

This chain connects TRBV10-3 to TRBJ2-1, with a possible D match to TRBD1 (6 bases). The CDR3 totals 14 residues. The V end was cut by 4 bases, the J end by 2 bases, with 9 bases between. Germline V gene data show CDR1 as ENHRY and CDR2 as SYGVKD. CDR3 in DNA: TGTGCCATCAGTGGACAGGAGACCTACAATGAGCAGTTCTTC. Translating it yields CAISGQETYNEQFF.

This chain connects TRBV5-1 to TRBJ1-3; no definite D call. Germline lookup yields CDR1 SGHRS and CDR2 YFSETQ. This CDR3 comprises 13 residues. Trimming pared 0 bases from V and 8 bases from J, leaving 9 bases between. DNA for the CDR3: TGCGCCAGCAGCTTGGACTTTGGGCACACCATATATTTT. It encodes CASSLDFGHTIYF.

The chain combines TRBV7-3 with TRBJ2-7, with D tentatively TRBD1 (7 bases). The CDR3 length is 14 residues. Germline V gene sequence: CDR1 SGHTA, CDR2 FQGTGA. Trimming removed 5 bases at V and 4 bases at J, with 15 bases between. The CDR3 nucleotides are TGTGCCAGCAGCGAACAGGGGACTGGGTACGAGCAGTACTTC. It is translated as CASSEQGTGYEQYF. Filled out from reference TRBV7-3 and TRBJ2-7, the complete variable domain reads GAGVSQTPSNKVTEKGKYVELRCDPISGHTALYWYRQSLGQGPEFLIYFQGTGAADDSGLPNDRFFAVRPEGSVSTLKIQRTERGDSAVYLCASSEQGTGYEQYFGPGTRLTVT.

This clone was seen a single time. V is TRBV6-1 and J is TRBJ1-5, with D possibly TRBD1 on 6 matching bases. V lost 4 bases and J lost 6, with 16 bases in between. Per the germline V gene, CDR1 is MNHNS and CDR2 is SASEGT. The CDR3 has 15 residues. Here the CDR3 DNA reads TGTGCCAGCAGTGGGTCCGGGGGCGCAGGTCAGCCCCAGCATTTT. This sequence encodes CASSGSGGAGQPQHF.

This rearrangement joins TRBV7-9 to TRBJ2-6, with a weak D call TRBD2 (6 bases). In germline, CDR1 is SEHNR, CDR2 FQNEAQ (reference sequence). The CDR3 is 17 residues long. Trimming cost V 2 bases and J 5 bases, with 16 bases left between them. In nucleotides, the CDR3 is TGTGCCAGCAGCTTAAGAGGCGGGGATGGGTGGGCCAACGTCCTGACTTTC. It translates to CASSLRGGDGWANVLTF.

The chain is built from TRBV5-1 and TRBJ2-3; 8 positions agree with TRBD1. The CDR3 spans 15 residues. V was clipped by 3 bases and J by 0 bases; unmatched bases: 3. Germline V CDR1 and CDR2: SGHRS, YFSETQ. The DNA for the CDR3 is TGCGCCAGCAGCTCCCGGACAGGGAGCACAGATACGCAGTATTTT. Amino acid sequence: CASSSRTGSTDTQYF.

This chain uses TRBV2 with TRBJ2-1; 9 positions match TRBD2. The V gene's germline CDR1 is SNHLY and CDR2 FYNNEI. V lost 1 base to trimming and J lost 3 bases; unmatched junction nucleotides: 1. This CDR3 comprises 15 residues. The DNA of the CDR3 is TGTGCCAGCAGTGAAGTAGCGGGAGTCTACAATGAGCAGTTCTTC. Amino acids: CASSEVAGVYNEQFF.

The chain is built from TRBV6-5 and TRBJ2-3; D is ambiguous. The CDR3 loop spans 13 amino acids. V lost 2 bases and J lost 5, with 8 bases in between. Per the germline V gene, CDR1 is MNHEY and CDR2 is SVGAGI. In DNA, the CDR3 is TGTGCCAGCAGTTACAATCCTGGAGATACGCAGTATTTT. It specifies CASSYNPGDTQYF.

The chain has TRBV7-2 and TRBJ1-2, with a possible D match to TRBD1 (5 bases). This CDR3 is 16 amino acids long. Trimming removed 1 base from V and 0 bases from J, with 12 bases in between. In germline, CDR1 is SGHTA, CDR2 FQGNSA. For the CDR3, the DNA is TGTGCCAGCAGCTTAGATGGAGGGGCCGCTAACTATGGCTACACCTTC. As protein: CASSLDGGAANYGYTF.